This T cell receptor beta chain originates from a study of cytotoxic CD8 clonotypes in ibrutinib-treated CLL. V lost 1 base and J lost 8, with 12 bases in between. Germline CDR1 is SGHTA and CDR2 is FQGNSA. The CDR3 sequence is 13 residues long. Clones were read by immunoSEQ multiplex PCR, and TCRdb kept only the in-frame ones, dropping some. The sample yields under 35,000 clones, roughly 69% seen once. The genes are TRBV7-2 and TRBJ2-7; D is perhaps TRBD1 (6 bases). This sample comprised PBMCs, obtained after 24 months of ibrutinib treatment. The origin of this receptor is a human donor with chronic lymphocytic leukemia. CDR3 nucleotides: TGTGCCAGCAGCTTAGAAGTACAGGGCCAGCAGTACTTC. It yields the protein CASSLEVQGQQYF.